One and the same sample provided the 22 T cell receptor beta chains below, sequenced in a study of blood T cell repertoires in COVID-19. Profiling relied on immunoSEQ multiplex PCR, and the TCRdb table lists in-frame clones only, not all of them. Of about 230,000 clones in the sample, just over 85% are singletons; the top ten hold more than 9%. The sequenced sample was peripheral blood. These receptors were obtained from a man aged 45-60 years with COVID-19, enrolled during active disease.

The chain uses TRBV7-2 and TRBJ2-2; 7 bases match TRBD2. The CDR3 sequence is 14 residues long. The V and J ends lost 6 bases and 7 bases, in that order; junction bases with no gene match: 8. From germline, CDR1 is SGHTA and CDR2 FQGNSA. CDR3 region: CASSPREKVGELFF. The DNA for the CDR3 is TGTGCCAGCAGTCCGCGGGAGAAGGTCGGGGAGCTGTTTTTT.

The chain employs TRBV19 and TRBJ1-5; 8 nucleotides align to TRBD1. CDR3 length equals 15 residues. The ends lost 6 bases at V and 4 bases at J; junction bases unmatched: 8. Germline V lookup: CDR1 LNHDA, CDR2 SQIVND (reference sequence). The CDR3 here is CASRTPGTGNQPQHF. The CDR3 DNA is TGTGCCAGTAGAACTCCAGGGACAGGAAATCAGCCCCAGCATTTT.

The chain joins TRBV19 to TRBJ2-7, with a tentative D call TRBD2 (5 bases). V gave up 9 bases and J gave up 0 bases, with 15 bases separating them. The CDR3 covers 14 residues. Germline-derived CDR1 and CDR2 are LNHDA and SQIVND (reference sequence). The CDR3 bases are TGTGCCAGCCGGGATGCCCTGAGCTCCTACGAGCAGTACTTC. Its translation: CASRDALSSYEQYF.

The rearrangement links TRBV25-1 to TRBJ2-7; 7 bases are shared with TRBD1. Per germline, CDR1 MGHDK and CDR2 SYGVNS. Trimming at V came to 6 bases and at J to 6 bases, leaving 17 bases not matched to a gene. This CDR3 is built from 16 residues. The CDR3 reads CASRPLIRQGRAEQYF. Here the CDR3 DNA reads TGTGCCAGCAGGCCTCTTATCAGACAGGGTCGGGCCGAGCAGTACTTC.

The V gene is TRBV5-8, the J gene TRBJ2-1; TRBD2 aligns across 13 bases. V shed 1 base, J shed 7 bases, and the junction held 8 bases outside the gene matches. Per the germline V gene, CDR1 is SGHTS and CDR2 is YDEGEE. The CDR3 contains 17 residues. The CDR3 bases are TGTGCCAGCAGCTTGTTCGGACTAGCGGGAGAGGTAAATGAGCAGTTCTTC. It is translated as CASSLFGLAGEVNEQFF. The full variable domain, its missing parts supplied by reference TRBV5-8 and TRBJ2-1, is EAGVTQSPTHLIKTRGQQATLRCSPISGHTSVYWYQQALGLGLQFLLWYDEGEERNRGNFPPRFSGRQFPNYSSELNVNALELEDSALYLCASSLFGLAGEVNEQFFGPGTRLTVL.

The chain recombines TRBV29-1 with TRBJ2-1; TRBD2 agrees at 8 bases. Unmatched junction bases numbered 6, after V lost 3 bases and J lost 2 bases. Germline V lookup: CDR1 SQVTM, CDR2 ANQGSEA. The CDR3 contains 15 residues. CDR3 region: CSVDHPGGPYNEQFF. The CDR3 nucleotides are TGCAGCGTTGATCATCCGGGAGGGCCCTACAATGAGCAGTTCTTC.

CDR3 in amino acids: CASSVATGLAGDPNTGELFF. DNA for the CDR3: TGTGCCAGCAGCGTAGCTACCGGGCTAGCGGGGGATCCGAACACCGGGGAGCTGTTTTTT. J is TRBJ2-2 and V is TRBV9; TRBD2 agrees at 10 bases. Germline loops: CDR1 SGDLS, CDR2 YYNGEE. The CDR3 spans 20 residues. Losses at the gene ends were 0 bases for V and 0 bases for J; bases not matched to a gene: 11.

Turning to this clone: At one boundary the junction diverges from the germline segment, which might be a read error. This chain uses TRBV12-3 or TRBV12-4 with TRBJ2-1, with D possibly TRBD1 on 6 matching bases. This CDR3 is 11 amino acids long. Here the CDR3 reads CASSFTGQGLF. The CDR3 nucleotides are TGTGCCAGCAGTTTCACGGGACAAGGGCTCTTC.

This chain joins TRBV2 and TRBJ1-5; D uncertain. V lost 1 base, J lost 2 bases, and 6 bases lay in between. Germline values: CDR1 SNHLY, CDR2 FYNNEI. The CDR3 runs to 14 residues. CDR3 region: CASSEEGGNQPQHF. The DNA for the CDR3 is TGTGCCAGCAGTGAAGAGGGAGGCAATCAGCCCCAGCATTTT.

V and J are TRBV5-4 and TRBJ2-5; D perhaps matches TRBD2 (6 bases). There are 16 residues in the CDR3. Germline-derived CDR1 and CDR2 are SGHNT and YYREEE (reference sequence). Trimming shortened V by 9 bases and J by 5 bases, and 26 bases separated the two germline ends. The CDR3 bases are TGTGCCATTAAGGCGGGGCGGGGCACCGGGGCGGAGACCCAGTACTTC. Protein sequence: CAIKAGRGTGAETQYF.

The gene calls are TRBV25-1 and TRBJ1-2; a weak D match, TRBD1 (5 bases). The CDR3 contains 15 residues. The V and J ends lost 1 base and 4 bases respectively, with 13 bases between them. The germline gives CDR1 MGHDK, CDR2 SYGVNS. The CDR3 sequence is CASSESSQGGYGYTF. The CDR3 nucleotides are TGTGCCAGCAGTGAATCGTCGCAGGGTGGCTATGGCTACACCTTC.

The chain employs TRBV27 and TRBJ1-5; TRBD1 matches 7 bases. The germline V gene encodes CDR1 MNHEY and CDR2 SMNVEV (reference sequence). The CDR3 loop spans 13 amino acids. J lost 4 bases, V lost 6 bases, and 3 bases had no gene match. This CDR3 reads CASSLTGNQPQHF. For the CDR3, the DNA is TGTGCCAGCAGCCTGACAGGGAATCAGCCCCAGCATTTT.

The chain combines TRBV6-5 with TRBJ1-2; a possible D gene is TRBD1 (6 bases). This CDR3 comprises 16 residues. CDR1 is MNHEY and CDR2 is SVGAGI in the germline V gene. V lost 0 bases and J lost 4, with 15 bases in between. CDR3 in amino acids: CASSYSMGAAFYGYTF. The CDR3 DNA sequence: TGTGCCAGCAGTTACTCGATGGGGGCAGCTTTCTATGGCTACACCTTC.

V is TRBV19 and J is TRBJ1-5; 11 bases are a match to TRBD1. The CDR3 consists of 16 residues. Germline CDR1 reads LNHDA; CDR2 reads SQIVND (reference sequence). Trimming took 6 bases from V and 7 from J; bases not matched to a gene: 11. The CDR3 here is CASRLEGTGGAQPQHF. In nucleotides, the CDR3 is TGTGCCAGTAGGCTAGAAGGGACAGGGGGAGCGCAGCCCCAGCATTTT.

The chain carries TRBV19 and TRBJ1-1; 7 nucleotides line up with TRBD1. The junction had 2 bases not matched to a gene; V was cut back by 3 bases and J by 1 base. Germline V gives CDR1 LNHDA, CDR2 SQIVND (reference sequence). The CDR3 has 14 amino acids. CDR3 DNA: TGTGCCAGTAGTATCCAGGGGGGGAACACTGAAGCTTTCTTT. Protein: CASSIQGGNTEAFF. Full variable domain (remainder filled in from reference TRBV19 and TRBJ1-1): DGGITQSPKYLFRKEGQNVTLSCEQNLNHDAMYWYRQDPGQGLRLIYYSQIVNDFQKGDIAEGYSVSREKKESFPLTVTSAQKNPTAFYLCASSIQGGNTEAFFGQGTRLTVV.

In DNA, the CDR3 is TGTGCCATCAGTGAACCTGGACTAGCGGCAGATACGCAGTATTTT. Its protein is CAISEPGLAADTQYF. The chain carries TRBV10-3 and TRBJ2-3, with 10 positions matching TRBD2. The ends lost 3 bases at V and 4 bases at J; junction bases unmatched: 4. Germline-derived CDR1 and CDR2 are ENHRY and SYGVKD. The CDR3 length is 15 residues.

CDR3 in amino acids: CASSLGQPYGYTF. In DNA form, the CDR3 reads TGCGCCAGCAGCTTGGGACAGCCCTATGGCTACACCTTC. The chain employs TRBV5-1 and TRBJ1-2; tentative D call: TRBD1 (5 bases). Trimming took off 0 bases at V and 4 bases at J, with 7 bases between the two ends. The CDR3 spans 13 residues. The germline gives CDR1 SGHRS, CDR2 YFSETQ.

The J gene is TRBJ1-2, the V gene TRBV7-2; D is uncertain. The CDR3 has 12 residues. The germline V gene encodes CDR1 SGHTA and CDR2 FQGNSA. V dropped 5 bases and J dropped 6 bases, with 10 bases sitting between them. Written as DNA, the CDR3 is TGTGCCAGCAGCCCCACCCAGGATGGCTACACCTTC. This translates into CASSPTQDGYTF.

This clone came up once. This chain links TRBV5-1 with TRBJ2-3; maybe TRBD2 (6 bases). Per the germline V gene, CDR1 is SGHRS and CDR2 is YFSETQ. Deletions cut 4 bases from V and 1 base from J, with 16 bases between. The CDR3 covers 16 residues. For the CDR3, the DNA is TGCGCCAGCAGCCGAGTAGGCGGGGCCCGCACAGATACGCAGTATTTT. Encoded protein: CASSRVGGARTDTQYF.

The chain uses TRBV29-1 and TRBJ2-7; D may be TRBD2 (6 bases). Per germline, CDR1 SQVTM and CDR2 ANQGSEA. V lost 6 bases and J 2 bases, leaving 8 bases between the germline ends. CDR3 length: 11 amino acids. CDR3 sequence reads: CSVGEAYEQYF. The CDR3 region has the DNA TGCAGCGTAGGGGAGGCCTACGAGCAGTACTTC.

The chain combines TRBV11-3 with TRBJ2-3; a weak D match, TRBD1 (6 bases). Germline V gene lookup returns CDR1 SGHNT and CDR2 YENEEA. The CDR3 runs to 16 residues. Deletions cut 5 bases from V and 0 bases from J, with 15 bases between. CDR3 bases: TGTGCCAGCAGCCCAACCGGGACACCGAGCACAGATACGCAGTATTTT. Its protein product is CASSPTGTPSTDTQYF. The variable domain in full, completed from reference TRBV11-3 and TRBJ2-3, reads EAGVVQSPRYKIIEKKQPVAFWCNPISGHNTLYWYLQNLGQGPELLIRYENEEAVDDSQLPKDRFSAERLKGVDSTLKIQPAELGDSAVYLCASSPTGTPSTDTQYFGPGTRLTVL.

The chain employs TRBV7-2 and TRBJ1-2, with 9 bases identical to TRBD1. Trimming at V came to 5 bases and at J to 3 bases, leaving 10 bases not matched to a gene. Germline CDR1 reads SGHTA; CDR2 reads FQGNSA. The CDR3 is 16 amino acids. CDR3 bases: TGTGCCAGCAGCATCTCCGGGACAGGGTTGGACTATGGCTACACCTTC. This codes for CASSISGTGLDYGYTF. The whole variable domain, filled in from reference TRBV7-2 and TRBJ1-2, reads GAGVSQSPSNKVTEKGKDVELRCDPISGHTALYWYRQSLGQGLEFLIYFQGNSAPDKSGLPSDRFSAERTGGSVSTLTIQRTQQEDSAVYLCASSISGTGLDYGYTFGSGTRLTVV.